This is a list of T cell receptor beta chains from one sample in a study of T-cell memory formation after mild COVID-19. TCRdb recomputed calls from the 5' RACE reads with MiXCR, one row per CDR3 protein. The repertoire holds approximately 340,000 distinct CDR3 sequences, with 10% to 15% as singletons. Sequenced material: PBMCs or a T cell subset sorted from them (not recorded which). The receptors derive from a man aged 18 to 30 who had mild COVID-19 (a few samples of this study predate the infection). Cell type and time point are not known. The CDR3 runs from the conserved cysteine through the conserved F or W. A D gene is named only where the DNA matches it firmly. The size field is filled for only some rows; it gives once, few, many or a size class.

v_gene: TRBV2
j_gene: TRBJ1-3
d_gene: NA
abundance: NA
CDR3aa: CASLLARGASGNTIYF
CDR3nt: TGTGCCAGCCTGCTCGCCCGGGGGGCGAGTGGAAACACCATATATTTT

v_gene: TRBV6-5
j_gene: TRBJ2-2
d_gene: NA
abundance: few
CDR3aa: CASSYSTGELFF
CDR3nt: TGTGCCAGCAGTTACTCCACCGGGGAGCTGTTTTTT

v_gene: TRBV6-6
j_gene: TRBJ2-3
d_gene: NA
abundance: NA
CDR3aa: CASSYSYSTDTQYF
CDR3nt: TGTGCCAGCAGTTATTCGTACAGCACAGATACGCAGTATTTT

v_gene: TRBV24-1
j_gene: TRBJ2-1
d_gene: TRBD2
abundance: NA
CDR3aa: CATSDPGRGGLGEQFF
CDR3nt: TGTGCCACCAGTGATCCAGGGCGGGGGGGCCTAGGTGAGCAGTTCTTC

v_gene: TRBV6-5
j_gene: TRBJ2-3
d_gene: NA
abundance: few
CDR3aa: CASSRLGTPKADTQYF
CDR3nt: TGTGCCAGCAGTCGGCTCGGGACTCCGAAGGCAGATACGCAGTATTTT

v_gene: TRBV7-2
j_gene: TRBJ2-5
d_gene: TRBD1
abundance: NA
CDR3aa: CASRPNRGGRLETQYF
CDR3nt: TGTGCCAGCAGGCCCAACAGGGGTGGTAGGTTGGAGACCCAGTACTTC

v_gene: TRBV4-3
j_gene: TRBJ2-1
d_gene: TRBD1
abundance: NA
CDR3aa: CASSQDRGPNEQFF
CDR3nt: TGCGCCAGCAGCCAAGACAGGGGGCCAAATGAGCAGTTCTTC

v_gene: TRBV28
j_gene: TRBJ2-7
d_gene: NA
abundance: NA
CDR3aa: CASSVLPGPYEQYF
CDR3nt: TGTGCCAGCAGTGTACTCCCCGGCCCCTACGAGCAGTACTTC

v_gene: TRBV7-2
j_gene: TRBJ1-3
d_gene: NA
abundance: NA
CDR3aa: CASSWDPGTGNTIYF
CDR3nt: TGTGCCAGCAGCTGGGACCCAGGGACTGGAAACACCATATATTTT

v_gene: TRBV12-3/TRBV12-4
j_gene: TRBJ2-7
d_gene: NA
abundance: few
CDR3aa: CASSGNFSYEQYF
CDR3nt: TGTGCCAGCAGTGGGAATTTCTCCTACGAGCAGTACTTC

v_gene: TRBV5-6
j_gene: TRBJ2-7
d_gene: NA
abundance: many
CDR3aa: CASSSGSPFEQYF
CDR3nt: TGTGCCAGCAGCTCCGGGTCACCCTTTGAGCAGTACTTC

v_gene: TRBV2
j_gene: TRBJ2-7
d_gene: NA
abundance: NA
CDR3aa: CACRGGTYEQYF
CDR3nt: TGTGCCTGTAGGGGGGGCACCTACGAGCAGTACTTC

v_gene: TRBV20-1
j_gene: TRBJ2-3
d_gene: NA
abundance: NA
CDR3aa: CSGGLLTDTQYF
CDR3nt: TGCAGTGGGGGACTGCTAACAGATACGCAGTATTTT

v_gene: TRBV6-5
j_gene: TRBJ2-5
d_gene: NA
abundance: NA
CDR3aa: CASSPAYERSETQYF
CDR3nt: TGTGCCAGCAGTCCAGCTTACGAGAGAAGTGAGACCCAGTACTTC

v_gene: TRBV7-2
j_gene: TRBJ1-2
d_gene: NA
abundance: NA
CDR3aa: CASSLGPGDGYTF
CDR3nt: TGTGCCAGCAGCTTAGGACCCGGGGACGGCTACACCTTC

v_gene: TRBV6-5
j_gene: TRBJ2-7
d_gene: TRBD2
abundance: many
CDR3aa: CASSPGLAREQYF
CDR3nt: TGTGCCAGCAGTCCCGGACTAGCGCGCGAGCAGTACTTC

v_gene: TRBV12-3/TRBV12-4
j_gene: TRBJ1-2
d_gene: NA
abundance: few
CDR3aa: CASISQTGNYGYTF
CDR3nt: TGTGCCAGCATTTCACAGACCGGTAACTATGGCTACACCTTC

v_gene: TRBV27
j_gene: TRBJ2-1
d_gene: NA
abundance: NA
CDR3aa: CASSRIGQFNEQFF
CDR3nt: TGTGCCAGCAGTCGCATCGGACAGTTCAATGAGCAGTTCTTC

v_gene: TRBV20-1
j_gene: TRBJ1-1
d_gene: NA
abundance: NA
CDR3aa: CSAAPGNTEAFF
CDR3nt: TGCAGTGCTGCCCCAGGGAACACTGAAGCTTTCTTT

v_gene: TRBV20-1
j_gene: TRBJ2-1
d_gene: NA
abundance: NA
CDR3aa: CSAQRYHNEQFF
CDR3nt: TGCAGTGCCCAAAGGTACCACAATGAGCAGTTCTTC

v_gene: TRBV5-1
j_gene: TRBJ2-2
d_gene: TRBD1
abundance: few
CDR3aa: CASSLTGVTGELFF
CDR3nt: TGCGCCAGCAGCTTGACAGGGGTCACCGGGGAGCTGTTTTTT

v_gene: TRBV7-9
j_gene: TRBJ1-4
d_gene: NA
abundance: NA
CDR3aa: CASSFSEKLFF
CDR3nt: TGTGCCAGCAGCTTTAGTGAAAAACTGTTTTTT

v_gene: TRBV6-5
j_gene: TRBJ1-6
d_gene: NA
abundance: many
CDR3aa: CASNPMNPYNSPLHF
CDR3nt: TGTGCCAGCAACCCTATGAATCCCTATAATTCACCCCTCCACTTT

v_gene: TRBV5-1
j_gene: TRBJ2-6
d_gene: NA
abundance: many
CDR3aa: CASSLGVSGANVLTF
CDR3nt: TGCGCCAGCAGCTTAGGGGTTTCTGGGGCCAACGTCCTGACTTTC

v_gene: TRBV6-2/TRBV6-3
j_gene: TRBJ1-5
d_gene: NA
abundance: NA
CDR3aa: CASTGRDSNQPQHF
CDR3nt: TGTGCCAGCACCGGGCGGGACAGCAATCAGCCCCAGCATTTT

v_gene: TRBV20-1
j_gene: TRBJ1-2
d_gene: NA
abundance: NA
CDR3aa: CSARERSDYGYTF
CDR3nt: TGCAGTGCTAGAGAGCGGTCTGACTATGGCTACACCTTC

v_gene: TRBV12-3/TRBV12-4
j_gene: TRBJ2-5
d_gene: NA
abundance: many
CDR3aa: CASSWGETQYF
CDR3nt: TGTGCCAGCAGTTGGGGAGAGACCCAGTACTTC

v_gene: TRBV7-6
j_gene: TRBJ1-4
d_gene: TRBD1
abundance: NA
CDR3aa: CASSPPGGGHEKLFF
CDR3nt: TGTGCCAGCAGCCCACCAGGGGGGGGGCATGAAAAACTGTTTTTT

v_gene: TRBV10-1
j_gene: TRBJ2-3
d_gene: NA
abundance: NA
CDR3aa: CASSSADTDTQYF
CDR3nt: TGCGCCAGCAGTAGTGCAGATACAGATACGCAGTATTTT